This passage covers 14 T cell receptor beta chains from one sample sequenced in a study of blood T cell repertoires in COVID-19. Sequenced by immunoSEQ multiplex PCR; TCRdb stores in-frame clones only, minus some. Among 100,000 or so clones listed, more than 90% were seen once. Sequencing was done on a sample of peripheral blood. These receptors came from a man aged 18 to 30 with acute or convalescent COVID-19.

A single count supports this clone. The chain recombines TRBV2 with TRBJ1-2, with D tentatively TRBD1 (5 bases). This CDR3 has 12 residues. Trimming removed 4 bases from V and 2 bases from J, with 5 bases in between. Germline values: CDR1 SNHLY, CDR2 FYNNEI. CDR3 DNA: TGTGCCAGCAGTGGACAGAACTATGGCTACACCTTC. Its translation is CASSGQNYGYTF.

The rearrangement uses TRBV6-6 and TRBJ1-2; TRBD1 matches at 7 bases. The CDR3 contains 14 residues. V lost 2 bases, J lost 5 bases, and 5 bases stayed unmatched. Germline CDR1 is MNHNY and CDR2 is SVGAGI (reference sequence). The CDR3 nucleotides read TGTGCCAGCAGTTACCTGGGACAGAGTTATGGCTACACCTTC. It specifies CASSYLGQSYGYTF.

This rearrangement joins TRBV2 to TRBJ1-2; D not resolved. Per the germline V gene, CDR1 is SNHLY and CDR2 is FYNNEI. V was shortened by 10 bases and J by 3 bases, with 15 bases between the two germline ends. The CDR3 sequence is 13 residues long. For the CDR3, the DNA is TGTGCCACCACACCCCGGAGGGACTATGGCTACACCTTC. This gives the protein CATTPRRDYGYTF.

The V and J genes are TRBV19 and TRBJ2-4; 14 nucleotides agree with TRBD2. CDR1 is LNHDA and CDR2 is SQIVND in the germline V gene (reference sequence). The CDR3 is 20 residues long. The V and J ends lost 4 bases and 0 bases, in that order; junction bases with no gene match: 11. The CDR3 DNA is TGTGCCAGTAGTACCCCCAGGACTAGCGGGGGGCAACTAGCCAAAAACATTCAGTACTTC. Its protein is CASSTPRTSGGQLAKNIQYF.

The chain uses TRBV5-1 and TRBJ2-7, with D uncertain. Trimming left V 6 bases short and J 3 bases short, with 13 bases between. Germline V gives CDR1 SGHRS, CDR2 YFSETQ. This CDR3 region has 13 residues. CDR3 loop: CASTLDGYYEQYF. In DNA, the CDR3 is TGCGCCAGCACCCTAGACGGTTACTACGAGCAGTACTTC. Supplemented by reference TRBV5-1 and TRBJ2-7, the full variable domain reads KAGVTQTPRYLIKTRGQQVTLSCSPISGHRSVSWYQQTPGQGLQFLFEYFSETQRNKGNFPGRFSGRQFSNSRSEMNVSTLELGDSALYLCASTLDGYYEQYFGPGTRLTVT.

This clone was recorded only once. The chain employs TRBV19 and TRBJ1-1; TRBD1 aligns across 7 bases. J was trimmed by 1 base and V by 6 bases; bases with no gene match: 5. Germline loops: CDR1 LNHDA, CDR2 SQIVND (reference sequence). This CDR3 is 14 amino acids long. Written as DNA, the CDR3 is TGTGCCAGTAGCCGACAGGGTGAGAACACTGAAGCTTTCTTT. Encoded protein: CASSRQGENTEAFF.

A single count supports this clone. The chain uses TRBV7-9 and TRBJ2-1; the D is unclear. V shed 1 base and J shed 9 bases, with 4 bases lying between them. CDR1 and CDR2 from the germline V gene are SEHNR and FQNEAQ (reference sequence). This CDR3 spans 11 amino acids. The CDR3 DNA reads as TGTGCCAGCAGCTTAGGAGGTGAGCAGTTCTTC. Protein: CASSLGGEQFF.

This chain joins TRBV19 and TRBJ1-1, with D possibly TRBD1 on 6 matching bases. CDR1 is LNHDA and CDR2 is SQIVND in the germline V gene (reference sequence). Trimming removed 2 bases from V and 7 bases from J, with 17 bases in between. The CDR3 covers 15 residues. DNA of the CDR3: TGTGCCAGTAGTATACTAGGCAGGGGAATTAATGAAGCTTTCTTT. Translating it yields CASSILGRGINEAFF.

This chain connects TRBV4-1 to TRBJ2-3; 10 nucleotides line up with TRBD2. Per the germline V gene, CDR1 is MGHRA and CDR2 is YSYEKL. The CDR3 is 15 residues long. Losses at the gene ends were 6 bases for V and 4 bases for J; bases not matched to a gene: 7. Here the CDR3 DNA reads TGCGCCAGCAGAGGGCTAGCGGGAGTGGCAGATACGCAGTATTTT. Amino acid sequence: CASRGLAGVADTQYF.

The genes are TRBV9 and TRBJ1-3; 12 bases are a match to TRBD1. The V segment lost 2 bases and the J segment 4 bases; nucleotides outside the gene matches: 10. The CDR3 contains 18 residues. Germline values: CDR1 SGDLS, CDR2 YYNGEE. In DNA, the CDR3 is TGTGCCAGCAGCGTGGGGACAGGGGGCGATCTAGGAGGAAACACCATATATTTT. Protein product: CASSVGTGGDLGGNTIYF.

The chain combines TRBV5-4 with TRBJ1-4; TRBD1 matches at 7 bases. Trimming removed 4 bases from V and 8 bases from J; junction bases left unmatched: 14. This CDR3 has 16 amino acids. Per germline, CDR1 SGHNT and CDR2 YYREEE (reference sequence). DNA of the CDR3: TGTGCCAGCAGCCCGGAGGGGGCATCCTTCAGGGAAAAACTGTTTTTT. Translation gives CASSPEGASFREKLFF. Complete variable domain (other parts from reference TRBV5-4 and TRBJ1-4): ETGVTQSPTHLIKTRGQQVTLRCSSQSGHNTVSWYQQALGQGPQFIFQYYREEENGRGNFPPRFSGLQFPNYSSELNVNALELDDSALYLCASSPEGASFREKLFFGSGTQLSVL.

This chain links TRBV19 with TRBJ1-1; tentative D call: TRBD1 (6 bases). This CDR3 has 12 residues. Trimming pared 7 bases from V and 5 bases from J, leaving 11 bases between. Germline values: CDR1 LNHDA, CDR2 SQIVND (reference sequence). CDR3 nucleotides: TGTGCCAGTACTCAGGGGTGGACTGAAGCTTTCTTT. It translates to CASTQGWTEAFF.

The chain carries TRBV6-5 and TRBJ1-2, with a weak D call TRBD1 (6 bases). V gave up 7 bases and J gave up 4 bases, with 16 bases separating them. Germline loops: CDR1 MNHEY, CDR2 SVGAGI. This CDR3 has 14 amino acids. The CDR3 DNA reads TGTGCCAGCACCCGGGAAGGACAGATCTATGGCTACACCTTC. It codes for CASTREGQIYGYTF.

The J gene is TRBJ1-1, the V gene TRBV21-1; the table's D call of TRBD1 was not tested on the DNA. TRBV21-1 is a pseudogene locus. The CDR3 runs 17 residues. The CDR3 nucleotides read TGTGCCAGCAGCAAAGGGGAAGTGGGGCAGCAGAACACTGAAGCTTTCTTT. It codes for CASSKGEVGQQNTEAFF.